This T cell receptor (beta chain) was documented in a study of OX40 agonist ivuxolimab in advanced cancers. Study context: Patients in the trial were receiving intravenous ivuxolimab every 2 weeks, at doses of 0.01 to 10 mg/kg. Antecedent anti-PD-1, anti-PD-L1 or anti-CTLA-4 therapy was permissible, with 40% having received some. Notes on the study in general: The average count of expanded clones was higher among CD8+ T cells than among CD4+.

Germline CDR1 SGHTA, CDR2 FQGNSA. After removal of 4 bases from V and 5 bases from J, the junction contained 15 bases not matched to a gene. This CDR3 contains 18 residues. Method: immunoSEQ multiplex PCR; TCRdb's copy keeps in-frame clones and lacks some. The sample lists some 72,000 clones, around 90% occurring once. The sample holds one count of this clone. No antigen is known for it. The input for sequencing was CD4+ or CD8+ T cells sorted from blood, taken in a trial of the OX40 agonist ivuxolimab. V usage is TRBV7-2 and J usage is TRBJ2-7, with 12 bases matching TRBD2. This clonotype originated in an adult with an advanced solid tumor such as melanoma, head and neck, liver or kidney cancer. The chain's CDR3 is CASSSARGLAGVRDEQYF. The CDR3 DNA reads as TGTGCCAGCAGCTCCGCTCGGGGACTAGCGGGCGTACGGGACGAGCAGTACTTC.